Below are 32 T cell receptor beta chains sequenced from a single sample in a study of shared clonotypes between healthy human individuals. Sequencing was performed with immunoSEQ multiplex PCR; in TCRdb, only in-frame clones are kept and a portion is missing. The table includes about 1 million clones, roughly 74% detected once. The specimen was memory CD4+ T cells from PBMCs. Subset meaning: CD45RA-negative fraction. The receptors were sampled from a man aged 18 to 29 in good health. Some clones in this sample may be carry-over from other donors' samples.

This clone showed up many times. The rearrangement links TRBV7-2 to TRBJ2-7; TRBD1 is a possible D gene (5 bases). Deletions cut 1 base from V and 2 bases from J, with 9 bases between. This CDR3 is built from 14 residues. CDR1 is SGHTA and CDR2 is FQGNSA in the germline V gene. The CDR3, as DNA: TGTGCCAGCAGCTTAGTAAGACAGACCTACGAGCAGTACTTC. Protein: CASSLVRQTYEQYF.

The rearrangement links TRBV7-7 to TRBJ2-5, with D possibly called TRBD1 or TRBD2 (5 bases each). With 5 bases removed from V and 7 bases from J, the gap between germline ends came to 17 bases. Germline CDR1 and CDR2: SSHAT and FNYEAQ (reference sequence). CDR3 length: 14 amino acids. The CDR3 spells CASSPPGTWGTQYF. The CDR3 DNA reads TGTGCCAGCAGCCCACCAGGGACCTGGGGGACCCAGTACTTC.

The V gene is TRBV6-5, the J gene TRBJ2-1, with 7 bases fitting TRBD2. The V gene's germline CDR1 is MNHEY and CDR2 SVGAGI. The CDR3 has 12 amino acids. V lost 11 bases to trimming and J lost 5 bases; unmatched junction nucleotides: 6. The CDR3 coding sequence is TGTGCCTCCCAACGGGGGGACAATGAGCAGTTCTTC. Its protein product is CASQRGDNEQFF.

The chain joins TRBV18 to TRBJ1-4; TRBD1 matches at 8 bases. Germline CDR1 KGHSH, CDR2 LQKENI. The CDR3 has 13 residues. The V and J ends lost 6 bases and 10 bases, in that order; junction bases with no gene match: 7. The CDR3 nucleotides read TGTGCCAGCTCGCGCGGACAGGGTGCAAAACTGTTTTTT. It yields the protein CASSRGQGAKLFF.

This rearrangement joins TRBV5-5 to TRBJ2-7, with 9 positions matching TRBD1. V shed 4 bases and J 1 base; nucleotides not matched to a gene: 3. The CDR3 loop spans 14 amino acids. The germline V gene has CDR1 SGHKS and CDR2 YYEKEE (reference sequence). The CDR3 reads CASSRTGDSYEQYF. The DNA of the CDR3 is TGTGCCAGCAGCCGGACAGGGGATTCCTACGAGCAGTACTTC.

This clone was counted at least ten times. Here the CDR3 DNA reads TGTGCCAGCAGCTCCGATATGGGACTAGCTGTTGAGCAGTTCTTC. Its protein is CASSSDMGLAVEQFF. This sequence joins TRBV7-6 and TRBJ2-1; 9 bases line up with TRBD2. CDR1 and CDR2 from the germline V gene are SGHVS and FNYEAQ. The ends lost 4 bases at V and 9 bases at J; junction bases unmatched: 10. The CDR3 contains 15 residues.

Many counts were recorded for this clone. The chain's CDR3 is CASSSRDRGSEKLFF. The CDR3 DNA follows: TGTGCCAGCAGCTCCCGGGACAGGGGGTCTGAAAAACTGTTTTTT. This chain connects TRBV2 to TRBJ1-4, with 11 bases matching TRBD1. The CDR3 has 15 amino acids. Per germline, CDR1 SNHLY and CDR2 FYNNEI. V lost 6 bases and J lost 7; bases outside the gene matches: 7.

The chain is built from TRBV28 and TRBJ1-2, with TRBD1 as a possible D gene (6 bases). Germline lookup yields CDR1 MDHEN and CDR2 SYDVKM. V shed 6 bases and J shed 3 bases, with 14 bases lying between them. The CDR3 runs to 14 residues. In DNA, the CDR3 is TGTGCCAGCAGCCGTGAGGGGGTTGACTATGGCTACACCTTC. Protein sequence: CASSREGVDYGYTF.

About this clone itself: With a far larger clone one base away, a read error is the likely cause. This chain links TRBV7-7 with TRBJ2-3, with 13 bases identical to TRBD2. Germline V gene sequence: CDR1 SSHAT, CDR2 FNYEAQ (reference sequence). The CDR3 covers 16 residues. The junction had 4 bases not matched to a gene; V was cut back by 5 bases and J by 2 bases. The CDR3 sequence is CASSVGLAGNTDTQYF. The DNA of the CDR3 is TGTGCCAGCAGCGTGGGACTAGCGGGGAACACAGATACGCAGTATTTT.

The chain links TRBV7-7 to TRBJ2-3, with no clear D. The V gene's germline CDR1 is SSHAT and CDR2 FNYEAQ (reference sequence). V lost 5 bases and J 9 bases, leaving 18 bases between the germline ends. The CDR3 spans 14 residues. CDR3 DNA sequence: TGTGCCAGCAGCCCATCTCCCTCGAGAGGAACGCAGTATTTT. Its translation: CASSPSPSRGTQYF.

This clone occurred a few times. For the CDR3, the DNA is TGCGCCAGCAGCTCAGGCCGTGGCGGGAAGGAGGAGCTGTTTTTT. This encodes CASSSGRGGKEELFF. This chain links TRBV5-1 with TRBJ2-2, with D perhaps TRBD2 (6 bases). Trimming stripped 3 bases from V and 10 bases from J, with 19 bases between. Germline V gene data show CDR1 as SGHRS and CDR2 as YFSETQ. The length of the CDR3 is 15 residues.

This rearrangement joins TRBV28 to TRBJ1-2, with D tentatively TRBD1 (5 bases). The germline CDR1 and CDR2 sequences are MDHEN and SYDVKM. The CDR3 spans 15 residues. The V end was cut by 5 bases, the J end by 11 bases, with 24 bases between. The CDR3 DNA follows: TGTGCCAGCAGTCCCCCGAGGGGTTTGGGTCGGCCTTACACCTTC. This encodes CASSPPRGLGRPYTF.

The J gene is TRBJ1-6, the V gene TRBV25-1; no reliable D call. V gave up 5 bases and J gave up 13 bases, with 15 bases separating them. Germline V lookup: CDR1 MGHDK, CDR2 SYGVNS. This CDR3 region has 13 residues. The CDR3 sequence is CASSPHGVSPLHF. In nucleotides, the CDR3 is TGTGCCAGCAGTCCTCACGGGGTCTCTCCCCTCCACTTT.

The V and J genes are TRBV21-1 and TRBJ2-7; the listed D gene, TRBD2, was not tested against the DNA. TRBV21-1 is an annotated pseudogene. The CDR3 is made up of 19 amino acids. CDR3 DNA sequence: TGTGCCAGCAGCAAAGATAAGCGGACTAGCGGGAGGACCTCCTACGAGCAGTACTTC. Its translation: CASSKDKRTSGRTSYEQYF.

The chain combines TRBV7-8 with TRBJ2-1; D is unclear. Trimming left V 4 bases short and J 3 bases short, with 13 bases between. Germline CDR1 SGHVS, CDR2 FQNEAQ. CDR3 length equals 15 residues. CDR3 protein: CASSSDGRFYNEQFF. In nucleotides, the CDR3 is TGTGCCAGCAGCTCCGACGGCAGGTTCTACAATGAGCAGTTCTTC.

CDR3 region: CASSLAHHYSNEQFF. CDR3 coding DNA: TGTGCCAGCAGCTTAGCCCATCACTATTCCAATGAGCAGTTCTTC. The chain has TRBV7-2 and TRBJ2-1; D not resolved. V was cut by 0 bases and J by 6 bases, with 12 bases left in between. Germline CDR1 SGHTA, CDR2 FQGNSA. CDR3 length: 15 amino acids.

This chain links TRBV11-2 with TRBJ1-4; the D gene is possibly TRBD1 (6 bases). V lost 2 bases, J lost 5 bases, and 6 bases lay in between. CDR1 is SGHAT and CDR2 is FQNNGV in the germline V gene. The CDR3 totals 13 residues. The CDR3 loop is CASSLTGNEKLFF. The CDR3 DNA is TGTGCCAGCAGCTTAACAGGGAATGAAAAACTGTTTTTT. Full variable domain (outside the CDR3, taken from reference TRBV11-2 and TRBJ1-4): EAGVAQSPRYKIIEKRQSVAFWCNPISGHATLYWYQQILGQGPKLLIQFQNNGVVDDSQLPKDRFSAERLKGVDSTLKIQPAKLEDSAVYLCASSLTGNEKLFFGSGTQLSVL.

This clone was counted a single time. This chain connects TRBV11-2 to TRBJ2-1; maybe TRBD1 (6 bases). In germline, CDR1 is SGHAT, CDR2 FQNNGV. The length of the CDR3 is 12 residues. V shed 1 base and J shed 13 bases, with 11 bases lying between them. In nucleotides, the CDR3 is TGTGCCAGCAGCTTAGTTGGGGGCGGCCAGTTCTTC. Protein: CASSLVGGGQFF.

This clone was picked up one time. The chain has TRBV19 and TRBJ1-2; a weak D match, TRBD1 (6 bases). The ends were cut back, 6 bases at V and 8 bases at J, with 19 bases in the middle. The CDR3 is 14 amino acids. CDR1 and CDR2 (germline): LNHDA, SQIVND (reference sequence). The CDR3 protein is CASSHDRLLWGYTF. The CDR3 DNA reads TGTGCCAGTAGCCATGACAGGCTACTATGGGGCTACACCTTC.

A few counts support this clone. The rearrangement joins TRBV28 to TRBJ1-5; 7 nucleotides match TRBD1. CDR3 length: 15 residues. Germline CDR1 reads MDHEN; CDR2 reads SYDVKM. V lost 5 bases to trimming and J lost 7 bases; unmatched junction nucleotides: 11. CDR3 in amino acids: CASSLGGTVEQPQHF. The CDR3, as DNA: TGTGCCAGCAGTCTAGGAGGGACAGTGGAGCAGCCCCAGCATTTT.

This clone was seen just once. This chain uses TRBV6-6 with TRBJ2-3; tentative D call: TRBD2 (5 bases). Germline loops: CDR1 MNHNY, CDR2 SVGAGI (reference sequence). The V gene lost 4 bases and the J gene lost 0 bases, with 8 bases spanning the gap. The CDR3 spans 14 residues. As DNA, the CDR3 is TGTGCCAGCAGTTCCCCGGGGAGCACAGATACGCAGTATTTT. It is translated as CASSSPGSTDTQYF.

The chain has TRBV5-1 and TRBJ1-1, with D perhaps matching TRBD1 (6 bases). Germline V CDR1 and CDR2: SGHRS, YFSETQ. CDR3 length equals 15 residues. Trimming left V 0 bases short and J 4 bases short, with 13 bases between. The CDR3 sequence: CASSLDPMGATEAFF. For the CDR3, the DNA is TGCGCCAGCAGCTTGGATCCGATGGGGGCCACTGAAGCTTTCTTT. The variable domain in full, with the rest retrieved from reference TRBV5-1 and TRBJ1-1, is KAGVTQTPRYLIKTRGQQVTLSCSPISGHRSVSWYQQTPGQGLQFLFEYFSETQRNKGNFPGRFSGRQFSNSRSEMNVSTLELGDSALYLCASSLDPMGATEAFFGQGTRLTVV.

The chain has TRBV4-1 and TRBJ2-5; 7 nucleotides match TRBD2. After removal of 0 bases from V and 4 bases from J, the junction contained 8 bases not matched to a gene. Germline V gene sequence: CDR1 MGHRA, CDR2 YSYEKL. CDR3 length equals 16 residues. The CDR3 loop is CASSQDPPSGTETQYF. The CDR3, as DNA: TGCGCCAGCAGCCAAGACCCCCCGAGCGGGACAGAGACCCAGTACTTC.

The chain recombines TRBV18 with TRBJ1-5; a possible D gene is TRBD1 (5 bases). Per germline, CDR1 KGHSH and CDR2 LQKENI. The CDR3 sequence is 15 residues long. V lost 3 bases, J lost 3 bases, and 12 bases lay in between. In DNA form, the CDR3 reads TGTGCCAGCTCACCGGGACTCCCCCTCAATCAGCCCCAGCATTTT. It encodes CASSPGLPLNQPQHF.

V is TRBV5-1 and J is TRBJ2-5; D is ambiguous. CDR1 and CDR2 from the germline V gene are SGHRS and YFSETQ. V dropped 4 bases and J dropped 4 bases, with 17 bases sitting between them. The CDR3 runs to 15 residues. The CDR3 DNA is TGCGCCAGCAGCACGCCCCCATTGATTGGAGAGACCCAGTACTTC. Its protein product is CASSTPPLIGETQYF.

The chain recombines TRBV7-8 with TRBJ1-3; D might be TRBD1 (5 bases). The germline gives CDR1 SGHVS, CDR2 FQNEAQ. V was trimmed by 4 bases and J by 3 bases, leaving 10 bases between them. This CDR3 spans 14 amino acids. Here the CDR3 reads CASSSGHIGNTIYF. The CDR3 region has the DNA TGTGCCAGCAGCTCCGGACATATTGGAAACACCATATATTTT.

The genes are TRBV7-3 and TRBJ2-3; TRBD2 is a possible D gene (6 bases). Germline loops: CDR1 SGHTA, CDR2 FQGTGA. The CDR3 covers 14 residues. V lost 5 bases, J lost 5 bases, and 14 bases lay in between. The CDR3 DNA follows: TGTGCCAGCAGCCTCCGGGACTCCGGAGATACGCAGTATTTT. This gives the protein CASSLRDSGDTQYF.

Comment on this clone: Other DNA sequences in the sample encode the same CDR3. The chain is built from TRBV5-1 and TRBJ2-7; the match to TRBD1 covers 10 bases. V shed 4 bases and J 0 bases; nucleotides not matched to a gene: 1. The CDR3 has 14 residues. Germline assignment: CDR1 SGHRS and CDR2 YFSETQ. CDR3 in amino acids: CASSRTGGSYEQYF. The CDR3 coding sequence is TGCGCCAGCAGCCGGACAGGGGGCTCCTACGAGCAGTACTTC.

V usage is TRBV5-1 and J usage is TRBJ2-7, with D unresolved. In germline, CDR1 is SGHRS, CDR2 YFSETQ. The CDR3 loop spans 15 amino acids. V lost 2 bases and J lost 1, with 13 bases in between. The CDR3 is CASSFSSVHSYEQYF. The DNA for the CDR3 is TGCGCCAGCAGCTTCTCGAGCGTCCATTCCTACGAGCAGTACTTC. Full variable domain (outside the CDR3, taken from reference TRBV5-1 and TRBJ2-7): KAGVTQTPRYLIKTRGQQVTLSCSPISGHRSVSWYQQTPGQGLQFLFEYFSETQRNKGNFPGRFSGRQFSNSRSEMNVSTLELGDSALYLCASSFSSVHSYEQYFGPGTRLTVT.

The chain carries TRBV28 and TRBJ2-7; TRBD2 matches at 7 bases. The CDR3 has 16 residues. V trimming: 6 bases; J trimming: 6 bases; junction bases outside the gene matches: 17. Germline V CDR1 and CDR2: MDHEN, SYDVKM. The DNA for the CDR3 is TGTGCCAGCAGGGACCCCGGGAGGACCCCTACGGCCGAGCAGTACTTC. Amino acids: CASRDPGRTPTAEQYF.

This clone was detected only a few times. This rearrangement joins TRBV30 to TRBJ2-1; D tentatively reads TRBD1 or TRBD2 (5 bases each). Trimming cost V 6 bases and J 6 bases, with 12 bases left between them. The length of the CDR3 is 12 residues. CDR1 is GTSNPN and CDR2 is SVGIG in the germline V gene (reference sequence). The CDR3 nucleotides are TGTGCCTGCCCGGGGCATAGCAATGAGCAGTTCTTC. As protein: CACPGHSNEQFF. Complete variable domain (other parts from reference TRBV30 and TRBJ2-1): SQTIHQWPATLVQPVGSPLSLECTVEGTSNPNLYWYRQAAGRGLQLLFYSVGIGQISSEVPQNLSASRPQDRQFILSSKKLLLSDSGFYLCACPGHSNEQFFGPGTRLTVL.

The V call is TRBV11-2, the J call TRBJ1-1; D not certain. Trimming removed 0 bases from V and 1 base from J, with 9 bases in between. The CDR3 loop spans 15 amino acids. Germline-derived CDR1 and CDR2 are SGHAT and FQNNGV. CDR3 nucleotide sequence: TGTGCCAGCAGCTTAGATCTCCGGGGGAACACTGAAGCTTTCTTT. Amino acids: CASSLDLRGNTEAFF.